These T cell receptor beta chains were read from a single sample in a study of OX40 agonist ivuxolimab in advanced cancers. Data came from immunoSEQ multiplex PCR; TCRdb stores just in-frame clones and leaves some out. The sample yields roughly 50,000 clones, roughly 83% seen once. The material sequenced was CD4+ or CD8+ T cells sorted from blood, taken in a trial of the OX40 agonist ivuxolimab. All receptors come from an adult with an advanced solid tumor such as melanoma, head and neck, liver or kidney cancer. The CDR3 runs from the conserved cysteine through the conserved F or W. Each record gives: J gene, D gene, V gene, clone size, CDR3 protein, CDR3 DNA. A D gene is named only where the DNA matches it firmly. Not every row has a clone size; where given, it reads once, few, many or a size class.

j_gene: TRBJ1-5; d_gene: NA; v_gene: TRBV19; abundance: NA; CDR3aa: CASTSGGRAQHF; CDR3nt: TGTGCCAGTACCTCCGGAGGAAGGGCCCAGCATTTT
j_gene: TRBJ1-3; d_gene: NA; v_gene: TRBV18; abundance: NA; CDR3aa: CASSPGVSGNTIYF; CDR3nt: TGTGCCAGCTCACCCGGAGTTTCTGGAAACACCATATATTTT
j_gene: TRBJ2-7; d_gene: NA; v_gene: TRBV2; abundance: NA; CDR3aa: CASTPLSWYWREQYF; CDR3nt: TGTGCCAGCACCCCTCTTTCGTGGTATTGGCGCGAGCAGTACTTC
j_gene: TRBJ1-1; d_gene: TRBD1; v_gene: TRBV5-1; abundance: NA; CDR3aa: CASGIGTGGMNTEAFF; CDR3nt: TGCGCCAGCGGAATCGGGACAGGGGGGATGAACACTGAAGCTTTCTTT
j_gene: TRBJ2-3; d_gene: NA; v_gene: TRBV10-3; abundance: NA; CDR3aa: CAISGAGQPDTQYF; CDR3nt: TGTGCCATCAGTGGGGCGGGACAACCAGATACGCAGTATTTT
j_gene: TRBJ2-7; d_gene: NA; v_gene: TRBV29-1; abundance: NA; CDR3aa: CSVAQGLASYEQYF; CDR3nt: TGCAGCGTTGCCCAGGGTCTTGCTTCTTACGAGCAGTACTTC
j_gene: TRBJ2-6; d_gene: NA; v_gene: TRBV7-8; abundance: NA; CDR3aa: CASSPQAAGANVLTF; CDR3nt: TGTGCCAGCAGCCCGCAGGCTGCTGGGGCCAACGTCCTGACTTTC
j_gene: TRBJ2-3; d_gene: NA; v_gene: TRBV7-2; abundance: NA; CDR3aa: CASSPSWGTDTQYF; CDR3nt: TGTGCCAGCAGCCCATCCTGGGGCACAGATACGCAGTATTTT
j_gene: TRBJ2-3; d_gene: NA; v_gene: TRBV19; abundance: NA; CDR3aa: CASSIGWGATDTQYF; CDR3nt: TGTGCCAGTAGTATAGGATGGGGGGCCACAGATACGCAGTATTTT
j_gene: TRBJ2-3; d_gene: TRBD2; v_gene: TRBV11-2; abundance: NA; CDR3aa: CASSVASGVPQDTQYF; CDR3nt: TGTGCCAGCAGCGTTGCTAGCGGGGTACCACAAGATACGCAGTATTTT
j_gene: TRBJ1-1; d_gene: NA; v_gene: TRBV7-3; abundance: NA; CDR3aa: CASSSAGTGGSEAFF; CDR3nt: TGTGCCAGCAGCTCCGCCGGGACTGGGGGATCCGAAGCTTTCTTT
j_gene: TRBJ2-2; d_gene: NA; v_gene: TRBV28; abundance: NA; CDR3aa: CASSLLGGDPPGELFF; CDR3nt: TGTGCCAGCAGTTTATTGGGGGGCGATCCACCCGGGGAGCTGTTTTTT
j_gene: TRBJ2-3; d_gene: NA; v_gene: TRBV6-5; abundance: NA; CDR3aa: CASRGASTDTQYF; CDR3nt: TGTGCCAGCCGAGGGGCAAGCACAGATACGCAGTATTTT
j_gene: TRBJ2-5; d_gene: TRBD2; v_gene: TRBV5-1; abundance: NA; CDR3aa: CASSEGLAGNRGETQYF; CDR3nt: TGCGCCAGCAGCGAAGGACTAGCGGGAAATCGAGGGGAGACCCAGTACTTC
j_gene: TRBJ1-1; d_gene: TRBD1; v_gene: TRBV5-4; abundance: NA; CDR3aa: CASSSGDRMNTEAFF; CDR3nt: TGTGCCAGCAGCTCCGGGGACAGGATGAACACTGAAGCTTTCTTT
j_gene: TRBJ1-5; d_gene: TRBD1; v_gene: TRBV19; abundance: NA; CDR3aa: CASSMSRDRGLSNQPQHF; CDR3nt: TGTGCCAGTAGTATGAGCCGGGACAGGGGGCTTAGCAATCAGCCCCAGCATTTT
j_gene: TRBJ2-5; d_gene: NA; v_gene: TRBV20-1; abundance: NA; CDR3aa: CSALDGGTQYF; CDR3nt: TGCAGTGCACTGGACGGAGGGACCCAGTACTTC
j_gene: TRBJ2-1; d_gene: TRBD2; v_gene: TRBV11-2; abundance: NA; CDR3aa: CASSLVRGAYNEQFF; CDR3nt: TGTGCCAGCAGCTTAGTGCGGGGGGCCTACAATGAGCAGTTCTTC
j_gene: TRBJ1-4; d_gene: NA; v_gene: TRBV2; abundance: NA; CDR3aa: CASGGPDEKLFF; CDR3nt: TGTGCCTCGGGGGGGCCCGATGAAAAACTGTTTTTT
j_gene: TRBJ2-2; d_gene: NA; v_gene: TRBV6-1; abundance: NA; CDR3aa: CASSATGNTGELFF; CDR3nt: TGTGCCAGCAGTGCGACAGGGAACACCGGGGAGCTGTTTTTT
j_gene: TRBJ2-5; d_gene: NA; v_gene: TRBV7-8; abundance: few; CDR3aa: CASSLPRVGIKTQYF; CDR3nt: TGTGCCAGCAGCTTGCCCAGGGTTGGGATTAAGACCCAGTACTTC
j_gene: TRBJ1-1; d_gene: NA; v_gene: TRBV5-6; abundance: NA; CDR3aa: CASSLARNTEAFF; CDR3nt: TGTGCCAGCAGCTTGGCCCGAAACACTGAAGCTTTCTTT
j_gene: TRBJ2-2; d_gene: NA; v_gene: TRBV9; abundance: NA; CDR3aa: CASSVLGSGYTGELFF; CDR3nt: TGTGCCAGCAGCGTATTGGGTAGCGGCTACACCGGGGAGCTGTTTTTT
j_gene: TRBJ1-3; d_gene: NA; v_gene: TRBV7-9; abundance: NA; CDR3aa: CASSLDAPSGNTIYF; CDR3nt: TGTGCCAGCAGCTTGGACGCCCCCTCTGGAAACACCATATATTTT
j_gene: TRBJ2-1; d_gene: NA; v_gene: TRBV10-2; abundance: NA; CDR3aa: CASSGQGASDEQFF; CDR3nt: TGCGCCAGCAGTGGACAGGGAGCTAGCGATGAGCAGTTCTTC
j_gene: TRBJ2-5; d_gene: NA; v_gene: TRBV7-9; abundance: NA; CDR3aa: CASSLNGEETQYF; CDR3nt: TGTGCCAGCAGCTTAAATGGGGAAGAGACCCAGTACTTC
j_gene: TRBJ2-3; d_gene: NA; v_gene: TRBV11-2; abundance: NA; CDR3aa: CASSFGRGTDTQYF; CDR3nt: TGTGCCAGCAGCTTCGGCAGGGGCACAGATACGCAGTATTTT
j_gene: TRBJ2-3; d_gene: NA; v_gene: TRBV7-9; abundance: NA; CDR3aa: CASSLGGAADTQYF; CDR3nt: TGTGCCAGCAGCTTAGGAGGGGCGGCAGATACGCAGTATTTT
j_gene: TRBJ1-1; d_gene: NA; v_gene: TRBV30; abundance: few; CDR3aa: CAWSVFRYTEAFF; CDR3nt: TGTGCCTGGAGTGTCTTCAGGTACACTGAAGCTTTCTTT
j_gene: TRBJ2-2; d_gene: NA; v_gene: TRBV2; abundance: NA; CDR3aa: CASRFNEGGDTGELFF; CDR3nt: TGTGCCAGCAGATTCAATGAGGGAGGCGACACCGGGGAGCTGTTTTTT
j_gene: TRBJ1-3; d_gene: NA; v_gene: TRBV28; abundance: NA; CDR3aa: CASSLRRFRGPGNTIYF; CDR3nt: TGTGCCAGCAGCTTGAGGAGGTTCCGAGGCCCTGGAAACACCATATATTTT
j_gene: TRBJ2-1; d_gene: NA; v_gene: TRBV19; abundance: NA; CDR3aa: CASSIPYNEQFF; CDR3nt: TGTGCCAGTAGTATCCCTTACAATGAGCAGTTCTTC
j_gene: TRBJ1-3; d_gene: TRBD1; v_gene: TRBV29-1; abundance: NA; CDR3aa: CSVLMTGPGNTIYF; CDR3nt: TGCAGCGTCCTAATGACAGGGCCTGGAAACACCATATATTTT
j_gene: TRBJ2-2; d_gene: NA; v_gene: TRBV30; abundance: once; CDR3aa: CAWTMNTGELFF; CDR3nt: TGTGCCTGGACCATGAACACCGGGGAGCTGTTTTTT
j_gene: TRBJ1-1; d_gene: TRBD1; v_gene: TRBV5-4; abundance: NA; CDR3aa: CASSRGQSNTEAFF; CDR3nt: TGTGCCAGCAGCAGGGGACAGTCGAACACTGAAGCTTTCTTT
j_gene: TRBJ2-7; d_gene: TRBD1; v_gene: TRBV7-9; abundance: NA; CDR3aa: CASRLDGQGYEQYF; CDR3nt: TGTGCCAGCAGACTCGATGGACAGGGTTACGAGCAGTACTTC
j_gene: TRBJ1-4; d_gene: NA; v_gene: TRBV6-1; abundance: NA; CDR3aa: CASSRQDFEKLFF; CDR3nt: TGTGCCAGCAGTAGACAGGACTTTGAAAAACTGTTTTTT
j_gene: TRBJ1-3; d_gene: TRBD1; v_gene: TRBV10-2; abundance: NA; CDR3aa: CASRETGTGVPLSGNTIYF; CDR3nt: TGCGCCAGCAGAGAAACCGGGACAGGGGTCCCCCTCTCTGGAAACACCATATATTTT
j_gene: TRBJ1-5; d_gene: NA; v_gene: TRBV19; abundance: few; CDR3aa: CASSTSPGRGPQPQHF; CDR3nt: TGTGCCAGTAGTACGTCGCCCGGGCGAGGGCCACAGCCCCAGCATTTT
j_gene: TRBJ2-5; d_gene: NA; v_gene: TRBV5-1; abundance: NA; CDR3aa: CASSLGDGETQYF; CDR3nt: TGCGCCAGCAGCTTAGGGGATGGGGAGACCCAGTACTTC
j_gene: TRBJ1-2; d_gene: NA; v_gene: TRBV28; abundance: NA; CDR3aa: CASSLIDNYGYTF; CDR3nt: TGTGCCAGCAGTTTAATCGATAACTATGGCTACACCTTC
j_gene: TRBJ2-7; d_gene: TRBD2; v_gene: TRBV11-2; abundance: NA; CDR3aa: CASSLERGTEQYF; CDR3nt: TGTGCCAGCAGCTTAGAGCGGGGGACCGAGCAGTACTTC
j_gene: TRBJ1-4; d_gene: NA; v_gene: TRBV28; abundance: NA; CDR3aa: CASSFRSEKLFF; CDR3nt: TGTGCCAGCAGTTTTAGAAGCGAAAAACTGTTTTTT
j_gene: TRBJ2-1; d_gene: TRBD2; v_gene: TRBV7-2; abundance: few; CDR3aa: CASSERTSGAYNEQFF; CDR3nt: TGTGCCAGCAGCGAACGGACTAGCGGGGCGTACAATGAGCAGTTCTTC
j_gene: TRBJ2-2; d_gene: NA; v_gene: TRBV5-1; abundance: NA; CDR3aa: CASSFLQGNTGELFF; CDR3nt: TGCGCCAGCAGCTTTTTACAGGGGAACACCGGGGAGCTGTTTTTT
j_gene: TRBJ1-1; d_gene: NA; v_gene: TRBV18; abundance: NA; CDR3aa: CASSPPSGGTEAFF; CDR3nt: TGTGCCAGCTCACCACCGTCCGGGGGCACTGAAGCTTTCTTT
j_gene: TRBJ1-1; d_gene: NA; v_gene: TRBV10-3; abundance: few; CDR3aa: CAIGGGNTEAFF; CDR3nt: TGTGCCATTGGCGGGGGGAACACTGAAGCTTTCTTT
j_gene: TRBJ2-7; d_gene: NA; v_gene: TRBV4-3; abundance: NA; CDR3aa: CASSQLLTSSYEQYF; CDR3nt: TGCGCCAGCAGCCAACTTCTTACTAGCTCCTACGAGCAGTACTTC
j_gene: TRBJ2-7; d_gene: TRBD1; v_gene: TRBV10-1; abundance: few; CDR3aa: CAGGDRDYEQYF; CDR3nt: TGCGCCGGGGGGGACAGGGACTACGAGCAGTACTTC
j_gene: TRBJ2-5; d_gene: TRBD2; v_gene: TRBV14; abundance: NA; CDR3aa: CASSWGLAGGETQYF; CDR3nt: TGTGCCAGCAGCTGGGGACTAGCGGGGGGAGAGACCCAGTACTTC
j_gene: TRBJ2-1; d_gene: TRBD1; v_gene: TRBV4-1; abundance: NA; CDR3aa: CASSHSTGGNEQFF; CDR3nt: TGCGCCAGCAGCCACTCGACAGGGGGCAATGAGCAGTTCTTC
j_gene: TRBJ1-6; d_gene: NA; v_gene: TRBV5-1; abundance: NA; CDR3aa: CASSLDLGLSPLHF; CDR3nt: TGCGCCAGCAGCTTGGATCTGGGACTCTCACCCCTCCACTTT